This TCR beta chain was recovered during a study of T cells in Graves' hyperthyroidism and ophthalmopathy. Regarding the study as a whole: In blood, most of the thyroid clonotypes expanded above 0.001 were also present.

This clonotype appeared many times. What it recognizes is unknown. Amplified regions were TCR beta CDR3 sequences from RNA transcripts. The HTBI primer set drove a first-round RT-PCR of the TCR CDR3. MiXCR, applied by TCRdb to the multiplex PCR reads, yields one record per CDR3 protein. The sample comprises 600,000 to 700,000 distinct CDR3 sequences, 14% to 15% of which are singletons, and about 4.5% rests with the top ten. V was clipped by 7 bases and J by 3 bases; unmatched bases: 3. CDR3 size: 14 residues. CDR1 and CDR2 (germline): SGHVS, FQNEAQ. Under 3 months was the duration of disease in ophthalmopathy patients, who also had a Clinical Activity Score of at least 3 and a NOSPECS grade of at least 4. The PBMCs studied were ones that came from approximately 9.9 ml fresh peripheral blood.

Sequencing was done on a sample of blood. The rearrangement joins TRBV7-8 to TRBJ1-1, with 12 nucleotides matching TRBD1. This TCR derives from a woman in her 40s with Graves' ophthalmopathy. In nucleotides, the CDR3 is TGTGCCAGCACGGGACAGGGGGCGGACACTGAAGCTTTCTTT. It codes for CASTGQGADTEAFF.